The clone carrying this TCR beta chain was detected only a few times. This entry comes from a study of blood T cells in healthy people across ages. The CDR3 loop spans 16 amino acids. The V and J ends lost 6 bases and 5 bases respectively, with 19 bases between them. A sample-barcoded 5' primer and a J-beta primer mix were used in a second PCR of roughly 7 to 11 cycles. TCRdb used MiXCR to reprocess the 5' RACE reads, holding one entry per CDR3 protein. The sample shows around 280,000 distinct CDR3 sequences, 25% to 30% of them seen only once. The rearrangement links TRBV12-3 or TRBV12-4 to TRBJ1-4; D is undetermined. The sample comprised blood. The sequence derives from a woman in her 70s in good health. As DNA, the CDR3 is TGTGCCAGCAGCCTAGGTTTCGCAATGAGGAATGAAAAACTGTTTTTT. Encoded protein: CASSLGFAMRNEKLFF.